The 12 T cell receptor beta chains reported below all come from one sample, sequenced in a study of cytomegalovirus exposure and HLA in healthy donors. PCR primers comprised 60 Vbeta and 13 Jbeta primers. Some clones are missing from TCRdb's copy, which holds only in-frame ones; the method was immunoSEQ multiplex PCR. This table has about 120,000 clones, approximately 78% appearing once. The specimen was PBMCs. Receptor source: a young man in good health and CMV-seropositive.

The rearrangement uses TRBV5-4 and TRBJ2-6; D is unresolved. V was cut by 5 bases and J by 0 bases, with 9 bases left in between. CDR3 length equals 15 residues. CDR1 and CDR2 (germline): SGHNT, YYREEE (reference sequence). The CDR3 here is CASSSPGSGANVLTF. Written as DNA, the CDR3 is TGTGCCAGCAGTTCCCCGGGCTCTGGGGCCAACGTCCTGACTTTC.

The chain carries TRBV30 and TRBJ2-7; unclear D gene. V lost 2 bases to trimming and J lost 2 bases, with 10 bases between them. There are 13 residues in the CDR3. Germline V lookup: CDR1 GTSNPN, CDR2 SVGIG (reference sequence). The CDR3 nucleotides read TGTGCCTGGAGTCCCCCAGATCCCTACGAGCAGTACTTC. This gives the protein CAWSPPDPYEQYF.

The gene calls are TRBV19 and TRBJ1-1; no clear D gene. Germline CDR1 and CDR2: LNHDA and SQIVND (reference sequence). CDR3 length equals 13 residues. Trimming removed 4 bases at V and 1 base at J, with 7 bases between. CDR3: CASSRRENTEAFF. The CDR3 bases are TGTGCCAGTAGTAGAAGAGAGAACACTGAAGCTTTCTTT.

CDR3 DNA: TGTGCCAGCAGCTTTAGAGGTCTTAATGAAAAACTGTTTTTT. The encoded protein is CASSFRGLNEKLFF. The chain carries TRBV7-2 and TRBJ1-4; D is unclear. Trimming took 3 bases from V and 4 from J, leaving 9 bases between them. Germline V lookup: CDR1 SGHTA, CDR2 FQGNSA. The CDR3 contains 14 residues.

The chain has TRBV5-8 and TRBJ1-2, with D maybe TRBD1 (6 bases). The CDR3 covers 16 residues. Germline V gives CDR1 SGHTS, CDR2 YDEGEE. The V and J ends lost 0 bases and 8 bases respectively, with 20 bases between them. This CDR3 reads CASSLVQVNRRGGYTF. The CDR3 coding sequence is TGTGCCAGCAGCTTGGTTCAGGTGAATCGCAGGGGAGGCTACACCTTC.

This rearrangement joins TRBV6-6 to TRBJ1-6; D not certain. The V end was cut by 0 bases, the J end by 8 bases, with 11 bases between. Germline-derived CDR1 and CDR2 are MNHNY and SVGAGI (reference sequence). The length of the CDR3 is 15 residues. The CDR3 DNA sequence: TGTGCCAGCAGTTACTCTTCCGGGATCTATTCACCCCTCCACTTT. This encodes CASSYSSGIYSPLHF.

This clone has only one observation. The chain combines TRBV28 with TRBJ2-1, with 8 bases matching TRBD2. CDR3 length: 17 residues. Germline CDR1 reads MDHEN; CDR2 reads SYDVKM. Losses at the gene ends were 5 bases for V and 5 bases for J; bases not matched to a gene: 14. Written as DNA, the CDR3 is TGTGCCAGCAGTCCCGCTATAGGTAGCGGGAACAACAATGAGCAGTTCTTC. This encodes CASSPAIGSGNNNEQFF.

This chain links TRBV5-1 with TRBJ2-5; no clear D. The V gene's germline CDR1 is SGHRS and CDR2 YFSETQ. This CDR3 is 13 amino acids long. V lost 1 base, J lost 6 bases, and 10 bases lay in between. The CDR3 reads CASSLPDDKTQYF. The CDR3 region has the DNA TGCGCCAGCAGCTTGCCCGACGACAAGACCCAGTACTTC. Full variable domain (outside the CDR3, taken from reference TRBV5-1 and TRBJ2-5): KAGVTQTPRYLIKTRGQQVTLSCSPISGHRSVSWYQQTPGQGLQFLFEYFSETQRNKGNFPGRFSGRQFSNSRSEMNVSTLELGDSALYLCASSLPDDKTQYFGPGTRLLVL.

V and J are TRBV21-1 and TRBJ1-5; TRBD1, as called in the table, went unchecked against the DNA. TRBV21-1 constitutes a pseudogene. The CDR3 extends over 19 amino acids. The DNA of the CDR3 is TGTGCCAGCATTGAGCCTGTAAACCGGGACAGGGGGGATGATCAGCCCCAGCATTTT. This encodes CASIEPVNRDRGDDQPQHF.

This rearrangement joins TRBV6-5 to TRBJ1-2; 9 bases line up with TRBD1. The V and J ends lost 5 bases and 6 bases, in that order; junction bases with no gene match: 1. From germline, CDR1 is MNHEY and CDR2 SVGAGI. The length of the CDR3 is 12 residues. CDR3 loop: CASSRTGDGYTF. CDR3 nucleotide sequence: TGTGCCAGCAGTCGGACAGGGGATGGCTACACCTTC.

V and J are TRBV25-1 and TRBJ1-6; D unclear. The V and J ends lost 1 base and 9 bases respectively, with 7 bases between them. The CDR3 has 13 amino acids. Germline CDR1 MGHDK, CDR2 SYGVNS. CDR3 coding DNA: TGTGCCAGCAGTGAATCGGGGAGTTCACCCCTCCACTTT. This gives the protein CASSESGSSPLHF. Full variable domain (outside the CDR3, taken from reference TRBV25-1 and TRBJ1-6): EADIYQTPRYLVIGTGKKITLECSQTMGHDKMYWYQQDPGMELHLIHYSYGVNSTEKGDLSSESTVSRIRTEHFPLTLESARPSHTSQYLCASSESGSSPLHFGNGTRLTVT.

The chain employs TRBV25-1 and TRBJ1-6; TRBD1 is a possible D gene (5 bases). Germline V gene data show CDR1 as MGHDK and CDR2 as SYGVNS. Between the trimmed V and J ends, which lost 1 base and 13 bases, there was a span of 11 bases. This CDR3 is 13 amino acids long. The CDR3: CASSEWGSGPLHF. In DNA, the CDR3 is TGTGCCAGCAGTGAATGGGGCTCAGGGCCCCTCCACTTT.